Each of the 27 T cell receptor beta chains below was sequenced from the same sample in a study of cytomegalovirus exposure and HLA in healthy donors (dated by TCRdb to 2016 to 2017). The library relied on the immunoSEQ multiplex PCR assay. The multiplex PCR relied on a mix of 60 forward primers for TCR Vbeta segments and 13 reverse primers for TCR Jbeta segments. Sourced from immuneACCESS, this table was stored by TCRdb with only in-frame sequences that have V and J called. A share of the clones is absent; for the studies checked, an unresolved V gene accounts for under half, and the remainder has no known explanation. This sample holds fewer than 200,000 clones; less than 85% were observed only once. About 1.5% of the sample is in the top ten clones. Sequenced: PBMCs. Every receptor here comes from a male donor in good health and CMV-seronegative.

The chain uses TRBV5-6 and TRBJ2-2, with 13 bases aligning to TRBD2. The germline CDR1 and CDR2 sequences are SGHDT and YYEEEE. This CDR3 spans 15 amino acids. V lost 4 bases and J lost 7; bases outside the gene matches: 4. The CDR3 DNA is TGTGCCAGCAGCCGACGGACTAGCGGGGGCGGGGAGCTGTTTTTT. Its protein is CASSRRTSGGGELFF.

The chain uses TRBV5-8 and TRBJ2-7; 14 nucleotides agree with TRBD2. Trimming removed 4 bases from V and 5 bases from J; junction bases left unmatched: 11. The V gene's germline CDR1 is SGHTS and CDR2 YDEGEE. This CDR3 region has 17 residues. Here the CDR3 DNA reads TGTGCCAGCAGCCCTCGCGGACTAGCGGGAGGTCTAAACGAGCAGTACTTC. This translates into CASSPRGLAGGLNEQYF.

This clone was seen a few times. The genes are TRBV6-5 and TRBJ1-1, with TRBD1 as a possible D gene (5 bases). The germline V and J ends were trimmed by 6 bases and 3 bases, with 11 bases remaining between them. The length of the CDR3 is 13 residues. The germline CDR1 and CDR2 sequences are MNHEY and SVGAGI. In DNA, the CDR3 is TGTGCCAGCAGCCAAAGCAGGGACACTGAAGCTTTCTTT. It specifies CASSQSRDTEAFF.

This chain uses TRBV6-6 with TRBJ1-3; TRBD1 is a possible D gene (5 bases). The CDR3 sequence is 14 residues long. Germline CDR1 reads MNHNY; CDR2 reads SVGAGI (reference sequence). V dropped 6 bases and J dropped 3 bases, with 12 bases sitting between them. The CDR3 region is CASRRGSDGNTIYF. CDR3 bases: TGTGCCAGCAGAAGGGGCAGTGATGGAAACACCATATATTTT.

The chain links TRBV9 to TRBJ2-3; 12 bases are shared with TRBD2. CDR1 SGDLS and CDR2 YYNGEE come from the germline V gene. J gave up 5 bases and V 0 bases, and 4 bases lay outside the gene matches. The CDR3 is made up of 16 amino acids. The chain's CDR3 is CASSVVGLAGGDTQYF. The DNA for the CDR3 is TGTGCCAGCAGCGTAGTGGGACTAGCGGGTGGAGATACGCAGTATTTT. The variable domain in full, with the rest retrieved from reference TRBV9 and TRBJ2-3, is DSGVTQTPKHLITATGQRVTLRCSPRSGDLSVYWYQQSLDQGLQFLIQYYNGEERAKGNILERFSAQQFPDLHSELNLSSLELGDSALYFCASSVVGLAGGDTQYFGPGTRLTVL.

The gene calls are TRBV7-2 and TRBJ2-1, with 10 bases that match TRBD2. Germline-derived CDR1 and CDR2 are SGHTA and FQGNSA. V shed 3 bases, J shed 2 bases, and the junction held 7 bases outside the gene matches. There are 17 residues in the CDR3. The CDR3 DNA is TGTGCCAGCAGCTTTGGGCGTCTAGCGGGGGCCTACAATGAGCAGTTCTTC. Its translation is CASSFGRLAGAYNEQFF.

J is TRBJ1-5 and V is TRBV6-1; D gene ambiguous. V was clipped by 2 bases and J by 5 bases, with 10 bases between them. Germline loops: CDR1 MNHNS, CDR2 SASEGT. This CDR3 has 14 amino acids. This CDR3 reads CASSELVEYQPQHF. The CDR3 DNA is TGTGCCAGCAGTGAACTAGTAGAATATCAGCCCCAGCATTTT.

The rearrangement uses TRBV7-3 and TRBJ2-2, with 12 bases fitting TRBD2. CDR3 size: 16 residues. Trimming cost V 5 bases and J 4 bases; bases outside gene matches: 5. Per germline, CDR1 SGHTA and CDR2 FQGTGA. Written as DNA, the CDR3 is TGTGCCAGCAGCCGTTCTAGCGGGAGGGGCACCGGGGAGCTGTTTTTT. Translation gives CASSRSSGRGTGELFF.

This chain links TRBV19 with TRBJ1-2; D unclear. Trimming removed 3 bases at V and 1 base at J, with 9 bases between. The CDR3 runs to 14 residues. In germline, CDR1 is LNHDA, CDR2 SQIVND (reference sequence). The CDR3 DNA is TGTGCCAGTAGTATCCCAGGTGGTAACTATGGCTACACCTTC. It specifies CASSIPGGNYGYTF.

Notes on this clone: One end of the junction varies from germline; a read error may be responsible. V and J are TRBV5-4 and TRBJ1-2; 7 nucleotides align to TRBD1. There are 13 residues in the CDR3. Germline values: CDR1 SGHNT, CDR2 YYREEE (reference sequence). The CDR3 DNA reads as TGTACCAGCAGCCAGGACAGGTCCCAGGGAAACACCTTC. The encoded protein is CTSSQDRSQGNTF.

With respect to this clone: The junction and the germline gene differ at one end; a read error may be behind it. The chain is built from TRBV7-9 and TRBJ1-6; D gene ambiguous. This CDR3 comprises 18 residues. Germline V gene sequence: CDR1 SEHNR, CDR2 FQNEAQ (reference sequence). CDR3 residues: CSSSLVPTAVGYNSPLHF. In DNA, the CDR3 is TGTTCCAGCAGCTTAGTACCCACAGCGGTCGGGTATAATTCACCCCTCCACTTT.

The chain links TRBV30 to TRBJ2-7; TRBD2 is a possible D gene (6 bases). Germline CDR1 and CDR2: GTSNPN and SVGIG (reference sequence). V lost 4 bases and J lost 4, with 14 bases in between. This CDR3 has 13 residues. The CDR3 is CAWKTLREYEQYF. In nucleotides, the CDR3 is TGTGCCTGGAAGACCCTTCGGGAGTACGAGCAGTACTTC.

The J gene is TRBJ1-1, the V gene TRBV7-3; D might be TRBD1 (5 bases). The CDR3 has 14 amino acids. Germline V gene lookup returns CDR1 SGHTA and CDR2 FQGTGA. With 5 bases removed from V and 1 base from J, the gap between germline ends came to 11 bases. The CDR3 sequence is CASSPDRPNTEAFF. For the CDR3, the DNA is TGTGCCAGCAGCCCCGACAGACCGAACACTGAAGCTTTCTTT.

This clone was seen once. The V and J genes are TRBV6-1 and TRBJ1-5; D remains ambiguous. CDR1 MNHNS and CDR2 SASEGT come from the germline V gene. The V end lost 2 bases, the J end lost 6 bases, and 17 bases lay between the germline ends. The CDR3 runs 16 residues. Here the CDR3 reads CASSELRVRVGQPQHF. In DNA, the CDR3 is TGTGCCAGCAGTGAATTGAGGGTAAGGGTTGGTCAGCCCCAGCATTTT.

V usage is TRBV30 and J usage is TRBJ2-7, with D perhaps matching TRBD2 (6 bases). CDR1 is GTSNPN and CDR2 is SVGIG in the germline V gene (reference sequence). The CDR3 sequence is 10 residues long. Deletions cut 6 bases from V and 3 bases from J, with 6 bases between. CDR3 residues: CACGGYEQYF. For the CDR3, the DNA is TGTGCCTGCGGGGGCTACGAGCAGTACTTC.

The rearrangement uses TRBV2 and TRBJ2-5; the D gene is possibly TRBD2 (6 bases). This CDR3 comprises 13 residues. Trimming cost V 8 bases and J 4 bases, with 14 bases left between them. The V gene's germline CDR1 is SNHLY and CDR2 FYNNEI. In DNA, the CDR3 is TGTGCCAGCCTCAGGGACTTGCTAGAGACCCAGTACTTC. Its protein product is CASLRDLLETQYF.

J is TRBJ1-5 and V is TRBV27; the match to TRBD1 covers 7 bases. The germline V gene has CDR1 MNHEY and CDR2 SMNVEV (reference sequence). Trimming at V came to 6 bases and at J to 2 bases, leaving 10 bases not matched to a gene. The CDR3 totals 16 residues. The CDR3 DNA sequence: TGTGCCAGCAGGGGGTGGGGACAGAAGGGCAATCAGCCCCAGCATTTT. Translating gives CASRGWGQKGNQPQHF.

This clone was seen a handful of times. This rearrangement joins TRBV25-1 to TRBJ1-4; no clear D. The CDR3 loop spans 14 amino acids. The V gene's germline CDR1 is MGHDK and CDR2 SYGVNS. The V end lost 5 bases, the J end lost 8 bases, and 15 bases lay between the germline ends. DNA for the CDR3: TGTGCCAGCAGTACCCGATCATACGGGGAAAAACTGTTTTTT. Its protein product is CASSTRSYGEKLFF.

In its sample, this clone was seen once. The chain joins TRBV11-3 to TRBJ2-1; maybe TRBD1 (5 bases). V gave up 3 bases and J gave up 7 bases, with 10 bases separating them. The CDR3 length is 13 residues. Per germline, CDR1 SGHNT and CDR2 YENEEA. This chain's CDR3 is CASSFDSVNEQFF. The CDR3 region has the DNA TGTGCCAGCAGCTTCGACAGCGTTAATGAGCAGTTCTTC.

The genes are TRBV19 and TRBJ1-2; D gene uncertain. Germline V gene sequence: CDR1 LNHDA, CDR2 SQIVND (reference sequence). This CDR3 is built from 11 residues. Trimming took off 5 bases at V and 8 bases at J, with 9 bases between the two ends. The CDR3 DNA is TGTGCCAGTAGTCTGTTATCGGGCTACACCTTC. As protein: CASSLLSGYTF.

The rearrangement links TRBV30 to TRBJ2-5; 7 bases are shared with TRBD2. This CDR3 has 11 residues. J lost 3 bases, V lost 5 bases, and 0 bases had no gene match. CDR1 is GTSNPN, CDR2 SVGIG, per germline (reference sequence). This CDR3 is CAWGGEETQYF. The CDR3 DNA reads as TGTGCCTGGGGGGGGGAAGAGACCCAGTACTTC.

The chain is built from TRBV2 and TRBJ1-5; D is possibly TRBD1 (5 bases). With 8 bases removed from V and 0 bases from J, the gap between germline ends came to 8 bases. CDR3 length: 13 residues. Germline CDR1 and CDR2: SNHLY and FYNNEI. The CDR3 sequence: CASQQGSNQPQHF. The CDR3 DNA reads TGTGCCAGCCAGCAGGGTAGCAATCAGCCCCAGCATTTT.

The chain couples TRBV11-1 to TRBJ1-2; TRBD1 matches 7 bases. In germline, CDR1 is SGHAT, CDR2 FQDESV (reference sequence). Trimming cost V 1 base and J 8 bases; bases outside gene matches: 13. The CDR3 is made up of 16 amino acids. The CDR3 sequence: CASSLGGQALPGGYTF. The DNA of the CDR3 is TGTGCCAGCAGCTTAGGTGGACAGGCGTTACCTGGGGGCTACACCTTC.

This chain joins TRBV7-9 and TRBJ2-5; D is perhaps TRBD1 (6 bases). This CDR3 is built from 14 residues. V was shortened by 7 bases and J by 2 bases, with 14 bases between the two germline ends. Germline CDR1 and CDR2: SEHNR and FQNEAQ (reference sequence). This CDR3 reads CASTHFGQQETQYF. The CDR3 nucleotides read TGTGCCAGCACCCATTTCGGACAGCAAGAGACCCAGTACTTC.

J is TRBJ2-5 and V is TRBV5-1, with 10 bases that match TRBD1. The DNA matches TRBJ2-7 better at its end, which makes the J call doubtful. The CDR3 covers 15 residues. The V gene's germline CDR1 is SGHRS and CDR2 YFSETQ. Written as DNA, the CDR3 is TGCGCCAGCAGCCCTCGGACAGGGGGTACGGTCGAGCAGTACTTC. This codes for CASSPRTGGTVEQYF.

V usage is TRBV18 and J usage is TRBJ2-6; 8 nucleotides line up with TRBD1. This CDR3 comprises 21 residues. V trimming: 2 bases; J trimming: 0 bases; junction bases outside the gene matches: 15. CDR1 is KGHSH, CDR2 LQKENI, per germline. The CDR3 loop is CASSPSWGQDRVNSGANVLTF. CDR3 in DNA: TGTGCCAGCTCACCATCATGGGGGCAGGACAGGGTTAACTCTGGGGCCAACGTCCTGACTTTC. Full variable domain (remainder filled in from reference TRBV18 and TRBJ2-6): NAGVMQNPRHLVRRRGQEARLRCSPMKGHSHVYWYRQLPEEGLKFMVYLQKENIIDESGMPKERFSAEFPKEGPSILRIQQVVRGDSAAYFCASSPSWGQDRVNSGANVLTFGAGSRLTVL.

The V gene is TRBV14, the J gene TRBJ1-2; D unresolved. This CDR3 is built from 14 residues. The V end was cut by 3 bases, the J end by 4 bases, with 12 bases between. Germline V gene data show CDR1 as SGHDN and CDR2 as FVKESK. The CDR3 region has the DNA TGTGCCAGCAGCCATGTGGGCAAGTCCTATGGCTACACCTTC. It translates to CASSHVGKSYGYTF.